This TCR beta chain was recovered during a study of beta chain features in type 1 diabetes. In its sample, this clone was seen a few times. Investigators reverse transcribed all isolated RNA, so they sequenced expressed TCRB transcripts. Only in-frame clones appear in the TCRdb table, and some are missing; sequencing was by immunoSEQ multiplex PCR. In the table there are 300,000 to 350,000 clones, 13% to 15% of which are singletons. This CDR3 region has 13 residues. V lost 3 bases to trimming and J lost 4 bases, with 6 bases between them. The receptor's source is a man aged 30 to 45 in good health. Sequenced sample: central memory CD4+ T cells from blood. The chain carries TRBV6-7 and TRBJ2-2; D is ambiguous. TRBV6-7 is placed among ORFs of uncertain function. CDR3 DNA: TGTGCCAGCAGTTATTTCAGCACCGGGGAGCTGTTTTTT. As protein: CASSYFSTGELFF.